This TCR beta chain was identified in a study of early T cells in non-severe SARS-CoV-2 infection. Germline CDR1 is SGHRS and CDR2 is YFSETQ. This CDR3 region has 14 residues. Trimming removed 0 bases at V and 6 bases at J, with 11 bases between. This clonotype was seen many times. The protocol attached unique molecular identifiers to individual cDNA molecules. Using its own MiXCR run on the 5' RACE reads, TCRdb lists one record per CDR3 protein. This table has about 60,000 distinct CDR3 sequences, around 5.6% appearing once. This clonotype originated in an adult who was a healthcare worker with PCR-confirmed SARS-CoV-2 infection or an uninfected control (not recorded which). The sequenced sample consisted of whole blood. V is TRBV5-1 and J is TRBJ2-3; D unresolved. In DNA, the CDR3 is TGCGCCAGCAGCTTGGGATGGGCTGAGGATACGCAGTATTTT. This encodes CASSLGWAEDTQYF. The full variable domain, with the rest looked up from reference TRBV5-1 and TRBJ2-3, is KAGVTQTPRYLIKTRGQQVTLSCSPISGHRSVSWYQQTPGQGLQFLFEYFSETQRNKGNFPGRFSGRQFSNSRSEMNVSTLELGDSALYLCASSLGWAEDTQYFGPGTRLTVL.